The sequence of this T cell receptor (beta chain) was determined in a study of T cell changes during pregnancy in multiple sclerosis. Trimming removed 5 bases from V and 2 bases from J, with 16 bases in between. The CDR3 totals 15 residues. CDR1 is SGHDT, CDR2 YYEEEE, per germline. The repertoire was sequenced with immunoSEQ multiplex PCR; TCRdb's copy has only in-frame clones and lacks some. There are around 57,000 clones in the sample; just over 90% occur only once, and 1.3% lies in the top ten. The chain has TRBV5-6 and TRBJ1-2; perhaps TRBD1 as D (5 bases). The specimen was peripheral blood, collected in the second trimester of pregnancy. The TCR originated in a female donor with multiple sclerosis, enrolled in a pregnancy study. The CDR3 region is CASREEGTANYGYTF. CDR3 coding DNA: TGTGCCAGCAGGGAGGAGGGGACGGCGAACTATGGCTACACCTTC.